A selection of T cell receptor beta chains follows, all from one sample in a study of OX40 agonist ivuxolimab in advanced cancers. Some clones are missing from TCRdb's copy, which holds only in-frame ones; the method was immunoSEQ multiplex PCR. The sample consists of more than 65,000 clones, 81% of them appearing once. Source: CD4+ or CD8+ T cells sorted from blood, taken in a trial of the OX40 agonist ivuxolimab. The receptors come from an adult with an advanced solid tumor such as melanoma, head and neck, liver or kidney cancer. Both conserved end residues are part of each CDR3. Fields, in order: CDR3 protein, CDR3 DNA, clone size, D gene, V gene, J gene. The D gene is left open where the match is weak. The listing skips clone size in some rows; elsewhere it reads once, few, many or a size class.

CDR3aa: CATSRGRGLNTEAFF; CDR3nt: TGTGCCACCAGCAGAGGTCGGGGATTGAACACTGAAGCTTTCTTT; abundance: -; d_gene: -; v_gene: TRBV15; j_gene: TRBJ1-1
CDR3aa: CASSEYGSGAGETQYF; CDR3nt: TGTGCCAGCAGTGAATATGGTAGCGGGGCCGGAGAGACCCAGTACTTC; abundance: -; d_gene: TRBD2; v_gene: TRBV25-1; j_gene: TRBJ2-5
CDR3aa: CASSWTDAGNTIYF; CDR3nt: TGTGCCAGCAGCTGGACGGACGCTGGAAACACCATATATTTT; abundance: -; d_gene: -; v_gene: TRBV5-6; j_gene: TRBJ1-3
CDR3aa: CASSYGVAGVPGELFF; CDR3nt: TGTGCCAGCAGTTACGGGGTAGCGGGAGTCCCCGGGGAGCTGTTTTTT; abundance: -; d_gene: TRBD2; v_gene: TRBV6-6; j_gene: TRBJ2-2
CDR3aa: CAWSMGQGRNTIYF; CDR3nt: TGTGCCTGGAGTATGGGACAGGGACGAAACACCATATATTTT; abundance: -; d_gene: TRBD1; v_gene: TRBV30; j_gene: TRBJ1-3
CDR3aa: CASSPRQGTNTEAFF; CDR3nt: TGTGCCAGCAGCCCCAGACAGGGGACGAACACTGAAGCTTTCTTT; abundance: once; d_gene: TRBD1; v_gene: TRBV9; j_gene: TRBJ1-1
CDR3aa: CASSPGQGNGEAFF; CDR3nt: TGTGCCAGCTCACCGGGACAGGGGAATGGTGAAGCTTTCTTT; abundance: -; d_gene: TRBD1; v_gene: TRBV18; j_gene: TRBJ1-1
CDR3aa: CASREPDGILEQYF; CDR3nt: TGTGCCAGCAGAGAGCCCGACGGGATTCTCGAGCAGTACTTC; abundance: -; d_gene: -; v_gene: TRBV6-6; j_gene: TRBJ2-7
CDR3aa: CASSLREVGAQETQYF; CDR3nt: TGTGCCAGCAGCCTTCGGGAGGTGGGGGCCCAAGAGACCCAGTACTTC; abundance: -; d_gene: -; v_gene: TRBV13; j_gene: TRBJ2-5
CDR3aa: CASSPGLAGLDEQFF; CDR3nt: TGTGCCAGCAGCCCTGGACTAGCGGGACTCGATGAGCAGTTCTTC; abundance: -; d_gene: TRBD2; v_gene: TRBV11-3; j_gene: TRBJ2-1
CDR3aa: CASSVEEGEQYF; CDR3nt: TGTGCCAGCAGCGTAGAGGAAGGCGAGCAGTACTTC; abundance: -; d_gene: -; v_gene: TRBV9; j_gene: TRBJ2-7
CDR3aa: CASTTRQGYEQYF; CDR3nt: TGTGCCAGCACTACACGACAGGGCTACGAGCAGTACTTC; abundance: -; d_gene: TRBD1; v_gene: TRBV6-1; j_gene: TRBJ2-7
CDR3aa: CASSLVAGLNTEAFF; CDR3nt: TGTGCCAGCAGCTTAGTTGCAGGATTGAACACTGAAGCTTTCTTT; abundance: -; d_gene: -; v_gene: TRBV7-2; j_gene: TRBJ1-1